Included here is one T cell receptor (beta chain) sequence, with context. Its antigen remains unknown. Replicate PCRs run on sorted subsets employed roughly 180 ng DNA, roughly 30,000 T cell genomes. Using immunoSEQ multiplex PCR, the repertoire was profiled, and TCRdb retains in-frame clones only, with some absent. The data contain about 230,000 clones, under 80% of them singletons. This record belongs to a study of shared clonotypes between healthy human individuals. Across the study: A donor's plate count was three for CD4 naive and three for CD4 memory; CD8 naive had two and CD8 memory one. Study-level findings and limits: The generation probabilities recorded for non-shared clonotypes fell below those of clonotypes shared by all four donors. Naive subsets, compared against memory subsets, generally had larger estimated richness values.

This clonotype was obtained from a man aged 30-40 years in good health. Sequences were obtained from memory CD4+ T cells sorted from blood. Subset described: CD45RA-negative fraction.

The CDR3 protein is CASRPGGIAKNIQYF. The CDR3 nucleotides are TGTGCCAGCAGGCCAGGGGGCATAGCCAAAAACATTCAGTACTTC. V and J are TRBV28 and TRBJ2-4, with 8 bases fitting TRBD1. Germline V gene lookup returns CDR1 MDHEN and CDR2 SYDVKM. V was pared by 6 bases and J by 0 bases, with 4 bases of the junction left unmatched. The CDR3 is 15 amino acids. The full variable domain, in which reference TRBV28 and TRBJ2-4 provide the parts outside the CDR3, is DVKVTQSSRYLVKRTGEKVFLECVQDMDHENMFWYRQDPGLGLRLIYFSYDVKMKEKGDIPEGYSVSREKKERFSLILESASTNQTSMYLCASRPGGIAKNIQYFGAGTRLSVL.